What follows are 8 T cell receptor beta chains derived from one specimen sequenced in a study of beta chain features in type 1 diabetes. The study reverse transcribed the entire isolated RNA, so it sequenced expressed TCRB transcripts. Assay used: immunoSEQ multiplex PCR; TCRdb lists only in-frame clones, some missing. Counted here are hundreds of thousands of clones, roughly 8% occurring once; the ten biggest clones make up roughly 0.44%. Sample: central memory CD4+ T cells from blood. The receptors originated from a woman between 18 and 29 years old in good health.

This clone was detected a few times. Other DNA variants within this sample encode the same CDR3. The V and J genes are TRBV27 and TRBJ2-7; 7 bases are a match to TRBD2. J gave up 2 bases and V 2 bases, and 3 bases lay outside the gene matches. CDR3 length: 14 residues. CDR1 is MNHEY and CDR2 is SMNVEV in the germline V gene (reference sequence). The CDR3 region is CASSLKGRAYEQYF. DNA for the CDR3: TGTGCCAGCAGTTTAAAGGGGAGGGCCTACGAGCAGTACTTC.

Only a few counts were recorded for this clone. The V call is TRBV7-9, the J call TRBJ1-4; a weak D match, TRBD1 (5 bases). The CDR3 has 14 amino acids. V shed 5 bases and J shed 3 bases, with 10 bases lying between them. From germline, CDR1 is SEHNR and CDR2 FQNEAQ (reference sequence). The CDR3 bases are TGTGCCAGCAGCCTGCGGGGCTCTAATGAAAAACTGTTTTTT. The encoded protein is CASSLRGSNEKLFF.

In this sample, this clone turned up a few times. This chain joins TRBV28 and TRBJ2-7, with a tentative D call TRBD1 (5 bases). The V gene lost 6 bases and the J gene lost 3 bases, with 9 bases spanning the gap. Germline V gene lookup returns CDR1 MDHEN and CDR2 SYDVKM. This CDR3 region has 12 residues. The CDR3 spells CASRQQDYEQYF. The CDR3, as DNA: TGTGCCAGCAGACAACAGGACTACGAGCAGTACTTC.

Worth noting for this clone: Distinct nucleotide sequences in the sample also encode this CDR3. The rearrangement joins TRBV28 to TRBJ1-5, with D tentatively TRBD1 (5 bases). The CDR3 spans 14 residues. Germline CDR1 is MDHEN and CDR2 is SYDVKM. Deletions cut 2 bases from V and 4 bases from J, with 9 bases between. CDR3 coding DNA: TGTGCCAGCAGTTTAGGGGGGGGAAATCAGCCCCAGCATTTT. As protein: CASSLGGGNQPQHF.

Points on this clone: The sample holds other DNA sequences that translate to the same CDR3. This sequence joins TRBV28 and TRBJ2-3; D not certain. The V end was cut by 4 bases, the J end by 0 bases, with 8 bases between. The CDR3 covers 14 residues. Per the germline V gene, CDR1 is MDHEN and CDR2 is SYDVKM. The CDR3: CASSSSSSTDTQYF. The DNA of the CDR3 is TGTGCCAGCAGTTCCTCCTCTAGCACAGATACGCAGTATTTT.

There are a few counts of this clone. The genes are TRBV7-2 and TRBJ1-1; 7 bases line up with TRBD1. Germline loops: CDR1 SGHTA, CDR2 FQGNSA. CDR3 length equals 14 residues. V gave up 5 bases and J gave up 1 base; unmatched junction bases: 4. This chain's CDR3 is CASSQGGPNTEAFF. The CDR3 DNA is TGTGCCAGCAGCCAAGGGGGCCCGAACACTGAAGCTTTCTTT.

A few counts support this clone. The CDR3 DNA reads TGTGCCAGCAGCTTATCTACGCATAGCACAGATACGCAGTATTTT. Translating it yields CASSLSTHSTDTQYF. This chain uses TRBV7-9 with TRBJ2-3; no clear D. With 2 bases removed from V and 0 bases from J, the gap between germline ends came to 9 bases. Germline V gene lookup returns CDR1 SEHNR and CDR2 FQNEAQ (reference sequence). The CDR3 is made up of 15 amino acids.

This clone showed up many times. This rearrangement joins TRBV2 to TRBJ1-3; D is possibly TRBD1 (6 bases). The germline V gene has CDR1 SNHLY and CDR2 FYNNEI. V was cut by 8 bases and J by 0 bases, with 14 bases left in between. This CDR3 is built from 15 residues. For the CDR3, the DNA is TGTGCCAGCTCTTCCGGGACATACTCTGGAAACACCATATATTTT. It specifies CASSSGTYSGNTIYF.